The T cell receptor beta chain under discussion was sequenced for a study of T cell responses to AZD1222 COVID-19 vaccine. Whole-study results and caveats: When two AZD1222 doses had been given, Spike-specific TCR breadth and depth rose. With dominance at 160-218 and 743-854, vaccine-associated CD4 TCRs spanned spike.

Second doses that came at about 4 or about 12 weeks were put together. Trimming cost V 0 bases and J 7 bases; bases outside gene matches: 10. The CDR3 runs 16 residues. Germline assignment: CDR1 KGHSH and CDR2 LQKENI. Clones were read by immunoSEQ multiplex PCR, and TCRdb kept only the in-frame ones, dropping some. This sample yields 110,000 or so clones, of which about 89% are seen a single time; 6% to 8% belongs to the top ten. Worth noting for this clone: Its target is not known.

This sequence originates from an adult who received the AZD1222 COVID-19 vaccine. The starting material was peripheral blood, obtained 28 days after the second AZD1222 dose. The gene calls are TRBV18 and TRBJ1-1; 8 nucleotides agree with TRBD1. This CDR3 is CASSPPSQGAEGEAFF. In DNA, the CDR3 is TGTGCCAGCTCACCACCGTCCCAGGGGGCAGAGGGTGAAGCTTTCTTT.